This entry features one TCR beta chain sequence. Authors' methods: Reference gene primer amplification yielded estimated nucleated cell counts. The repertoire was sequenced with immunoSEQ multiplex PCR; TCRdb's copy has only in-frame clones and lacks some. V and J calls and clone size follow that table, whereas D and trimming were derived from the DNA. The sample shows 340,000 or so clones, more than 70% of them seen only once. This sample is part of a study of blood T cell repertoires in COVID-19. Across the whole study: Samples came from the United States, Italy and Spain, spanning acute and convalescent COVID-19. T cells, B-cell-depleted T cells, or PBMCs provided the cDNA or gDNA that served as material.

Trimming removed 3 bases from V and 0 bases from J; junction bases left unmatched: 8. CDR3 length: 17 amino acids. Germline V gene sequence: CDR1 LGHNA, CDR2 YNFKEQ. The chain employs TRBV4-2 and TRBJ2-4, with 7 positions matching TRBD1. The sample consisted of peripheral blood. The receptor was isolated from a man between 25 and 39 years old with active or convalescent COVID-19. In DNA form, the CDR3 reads TGTGCCAGCAGCCAGGAAACAGGGGACCCAGCCAAAAACATTCAGTACTTC. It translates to CASSQETGDPAKNIQYF.